The following is a T cell receptor beta chain sequence with its context. The record originates from a study of shared T cell receptors in the human thymus. Clones were sequenced by immunoSEQ multiplex PCR, and TCRdb holds only the in-frame ones, with some missing. The sample lists hundreds of thousands of clones; around nine tenths were seen once. In addition, the sample was reused for a study of human thymus T cells. That work adds: It was healthy Finnish infants having corrective surgery for congenital heart defects who were the donors. Corrective heart surgery yielded resections, and these provided the thymus tissue. Gene usage for V and J segments appeared biased in thymic and blood repertoires. Reports from related research described highly overlapping thymic repertoires among unrelated individuals.

Sequencing used thymocytes. The receptor was derived from a boy younger than two with a congenital heart defect.

For the CDR3, the DNA is TGTGCCAGCAGTTTATGGGGGCCGGCAGGGCCCTACGAGCAGTACTTC. This gives the protein CASSLWGPAGPYEQYF. The chain combines TRBV27 with TRBJ2-7; D might be TRBD1 (6 bases). Trimming took 1 base from V and 2 from J, leaving 15 bases between them. The CDR3 has 16 amino acids. From germline, CDR1 is MNHEY and CDR2 SMNVEV (reference sequence).